The source of this T cell receptor beta chain is a study of T cell clusters in autoimmune cytopenias. TRB was amplified by touch-down multiplex PCR, primer pools A and B combined. One entry per CDR3 protein, without DNA, is what TCRdb gives after re-calling the multiplex PCR reads. Its listing shows some 6,600 distinct CDR3 sequences. The V gene's germline CDR1 is GTSNPN and CDR2 SVGIG (reference sequence). The CDR3 loop spans 17 amino acids. Each sample's input was about 270 ng genomic DNA, 30,000 to 45,000 genome equivalents. Study-level results: TRB repertoire shifts in secondary cytopenia and chronic lymphocytic leukemia mostly reflected lymphoma, not autoimmunity.

A word on this clonotype: The antigen is unknown.

J is TRBJ1-6 and V is TRBV30. The sequence was collected from a human donor with an autoimmune cytopenia or autoimmune hepatitis (not recorded which). The sequenced material came from peripheral blood. The CDR3 reads CAWSPEVGGSYNSPLHF.